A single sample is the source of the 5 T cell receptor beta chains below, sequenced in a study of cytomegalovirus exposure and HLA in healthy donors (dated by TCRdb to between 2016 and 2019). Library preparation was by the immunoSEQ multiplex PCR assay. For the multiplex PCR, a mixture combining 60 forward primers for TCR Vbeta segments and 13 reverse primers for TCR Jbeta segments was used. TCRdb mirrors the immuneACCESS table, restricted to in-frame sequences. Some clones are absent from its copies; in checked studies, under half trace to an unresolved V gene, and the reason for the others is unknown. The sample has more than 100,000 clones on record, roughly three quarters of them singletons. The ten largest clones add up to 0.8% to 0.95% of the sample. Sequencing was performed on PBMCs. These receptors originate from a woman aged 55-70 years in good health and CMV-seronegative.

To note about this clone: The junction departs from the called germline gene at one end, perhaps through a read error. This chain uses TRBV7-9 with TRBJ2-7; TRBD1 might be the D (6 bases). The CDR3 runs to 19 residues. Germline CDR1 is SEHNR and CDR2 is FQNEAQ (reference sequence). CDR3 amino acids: CSSSSFYGALIQGPYEQYF. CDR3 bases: TGTTCCAGCAGCTCTTTTTATGGGGCTTTGATACAGGGACCCTACGAGCAGTACTTC.

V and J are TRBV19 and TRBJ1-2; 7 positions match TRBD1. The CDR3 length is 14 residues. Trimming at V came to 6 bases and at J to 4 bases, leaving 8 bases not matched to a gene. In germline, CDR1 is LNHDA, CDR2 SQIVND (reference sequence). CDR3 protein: CASRKTRGAYGYTF. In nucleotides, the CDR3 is TGTGCCAGTAGGAAGACCAGGGGGGCCTATGGCTACACCTTC. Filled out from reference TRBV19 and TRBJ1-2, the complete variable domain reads DGGITQSPKYLFRKEGQNVTLSCEQNLNHDAMYWYRQDPGQGLRLIYYSQIVNDFQKGDIAEGYSVSREKKESFPLTVTSAQKNPTAFYLCASRKTRGAYGYTFGSGTRLTVV.

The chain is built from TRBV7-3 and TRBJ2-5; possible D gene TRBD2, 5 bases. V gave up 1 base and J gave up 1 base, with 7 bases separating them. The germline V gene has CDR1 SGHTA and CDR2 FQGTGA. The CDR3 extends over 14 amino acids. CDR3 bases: TGTGCCAGCAGCTTAAAACGGGGCCAAGAGACCCAGTACTTC. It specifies CASSLKRGQETQYF.

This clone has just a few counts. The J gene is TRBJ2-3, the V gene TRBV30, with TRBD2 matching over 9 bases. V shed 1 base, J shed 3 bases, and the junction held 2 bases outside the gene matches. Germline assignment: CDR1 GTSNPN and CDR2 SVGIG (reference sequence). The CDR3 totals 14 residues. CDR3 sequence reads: CAWSGGLATDTQYF. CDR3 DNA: TGTGCCTGGAGTGGGGGACTAGCAACAGATACGCAGTATTTT.

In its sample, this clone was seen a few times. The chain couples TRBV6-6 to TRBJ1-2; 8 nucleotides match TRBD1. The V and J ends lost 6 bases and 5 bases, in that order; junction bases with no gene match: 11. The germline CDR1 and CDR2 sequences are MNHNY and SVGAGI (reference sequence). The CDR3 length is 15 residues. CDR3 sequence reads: CASRPGQGRGYGYTF. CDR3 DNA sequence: TGTGCCAGCAGACCCGGACAGGGAAGAGGGTATGGCTACACCTTC.